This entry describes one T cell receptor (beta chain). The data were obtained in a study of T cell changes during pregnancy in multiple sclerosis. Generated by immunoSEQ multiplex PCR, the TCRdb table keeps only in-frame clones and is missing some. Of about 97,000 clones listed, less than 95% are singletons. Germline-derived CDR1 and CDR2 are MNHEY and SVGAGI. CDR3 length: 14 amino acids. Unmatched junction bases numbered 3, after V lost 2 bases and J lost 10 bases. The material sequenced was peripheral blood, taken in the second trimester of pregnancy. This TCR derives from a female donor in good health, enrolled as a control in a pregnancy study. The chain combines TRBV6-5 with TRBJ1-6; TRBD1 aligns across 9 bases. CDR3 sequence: CASSYNRGRSPLHF. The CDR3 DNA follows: TGTGCCAGCAGTTACAACAGGGGGCGATCACCCCTCCACTTT.